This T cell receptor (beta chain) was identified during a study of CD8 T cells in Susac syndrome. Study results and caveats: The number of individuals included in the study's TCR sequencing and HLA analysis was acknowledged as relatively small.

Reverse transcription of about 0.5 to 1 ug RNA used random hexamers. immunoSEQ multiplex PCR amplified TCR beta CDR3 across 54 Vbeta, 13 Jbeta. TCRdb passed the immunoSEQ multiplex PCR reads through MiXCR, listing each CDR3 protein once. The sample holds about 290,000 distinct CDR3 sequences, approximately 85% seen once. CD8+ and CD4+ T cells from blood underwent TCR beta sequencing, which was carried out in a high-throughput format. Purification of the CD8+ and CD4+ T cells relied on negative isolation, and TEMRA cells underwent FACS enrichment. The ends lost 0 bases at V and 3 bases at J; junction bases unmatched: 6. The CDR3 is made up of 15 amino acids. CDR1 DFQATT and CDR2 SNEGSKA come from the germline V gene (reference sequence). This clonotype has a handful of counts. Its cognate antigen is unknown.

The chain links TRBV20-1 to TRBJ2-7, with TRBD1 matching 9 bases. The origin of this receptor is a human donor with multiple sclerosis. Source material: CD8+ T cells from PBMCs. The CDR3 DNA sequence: TGCAGTGCTAGAGATCCGGACAGGGGTGGCTACGAGCAGTACTTC. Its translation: CSARDPDRGGYEQYF.